A single T cell receptor (beta chain) is shown here with its context. Its antigen is not identified. Isolated per sample were at least 7 million PBMCs. No fewer than 6 micrograms of total RNA were isolated from every sample. The data are from a study of blood T cells in healthy people across ages. For the second PCR, which ran for about 6 to 11 cycles, a sample-barcoded 5' primer and a J-beta primer mix were used. Each single sample gave us at least 3 million CDR3-containing paired-end reads. TCRdb re-analysed the 5' RACE reads in MiXCR, keeping a single row per CDR3 protein. The table lists approximately 1,700,000 distinct CDR3 sequences, approximately 40% of them singletons. Trimming at V came to 1 base and at J to 0 bases, leaving 2 bases not matched to a gene. Germline CDR1 reads DFQATT; CDR2 reads SNEGSKA (reference sequence). The length of the CDR3 is 14 residues. Study conclusions and caveats: Unsorted PBMCs ruled out conclusive naive versus antigen-experienced comparison.

Sequencing was carried out using blood. V is TRBV20-1 and J is TRBJ1-1; TRBD1 aligns across 7 bases. This sequence originates from a human donor in good health. This chain's CDR3 is CSARGQGVNTEAFF. For the CDR3, the DNA is TGCAGTGCTAGAGGTCAGGGGGTGAACACTGAAGCTTTCTTT.